This TCR beta chain was sequenced in a study of regulatory T cells in long-lasting Graves disease. Investigators prepared the TCR beta libraries by applying iRepertoire HTBI primers and Arm-PCR of CDR3 regions. MiXCR was run by TCRdb on the multiplex PCR reads, yielding one entry per CDR3 protein. This table holds a few hundred thousand distinct CDR3 sequences, around 19% found once. Specified time point: newly diagnosed GD, antithyroid drugs for less than 3 months. There was RNA extracted from PBMCs, and the TCR library was made from it. Overall study findings and caveats: Persistent disease was associated with favored TRBV28 usage and with favored use of TRBJ1-2 and TRBJ2-5.

This clonotype has at least ten counts. Its antigen is undetermined. This CDR3 comprises 14 residues. Losses at the gene ends were 4 bases for V and 6 bases for J; bases not matched to a gene: 9. Germline lookup yields CDR1 SGHKS and CDR2 YYEKEE (reference sequence). These data were likewise used in another study, on T cells in Graves' hyperthyroidism and ophthalmopathy. That work contributes: Diagnoses rested on clinical symptoms, serum thyroxine and TRAb, thyroid ultrasound and orbital computed tomography. The HTBI primer set drove a first-round RT-PCR of the TCR CDR3.

This chain joins TRBV5-5 and TRBJ1-1; 7 bases map to TRBD1. This TCR was sampled from a woman aged 30 to 39 with Graves disease. The sequencing here drew on peripheral blood mononuclear cells (PBMCs), taken at new diagnosis, from a patient treated with antithyroid drugs. The CDR3 DNA follows: TGTGCCAGCAGCCCCCTCGCAGGGGGGGCTGAAGCTTTCTTT. The encoded protein is CASSPLAGGAEAFF.